The text below deals with one T cell receptor (beta chain). Repertoires were generated with immunoSEQ multiplex PCR, while TCRdb's copy carries only in-frame clones and drops some. The table includes roughly 30,000 clones, 85% to 95% detected once. The data were taken from a study of blood T cell repertoires in COVID-19. The CDR3 has 11 amino acids. Germline CDR1 reads SQVTM; CDR2 reads ANQGSEA. Trimming stripped 5 bases from V and 3 bases from J, with 8 bases between. This chain connects TRBV29-1 to TRBJ2-7; no clear D. Sequenced: peripheral blood. The sequence derives from a woman in her 70s with COVID-19, enrolled during active disease. CDR3 coding DNA: TGCAGCGTTACTTACGGCTACGAGCAGTACTTC. The encoded protein is CSVTYGYEQYF.